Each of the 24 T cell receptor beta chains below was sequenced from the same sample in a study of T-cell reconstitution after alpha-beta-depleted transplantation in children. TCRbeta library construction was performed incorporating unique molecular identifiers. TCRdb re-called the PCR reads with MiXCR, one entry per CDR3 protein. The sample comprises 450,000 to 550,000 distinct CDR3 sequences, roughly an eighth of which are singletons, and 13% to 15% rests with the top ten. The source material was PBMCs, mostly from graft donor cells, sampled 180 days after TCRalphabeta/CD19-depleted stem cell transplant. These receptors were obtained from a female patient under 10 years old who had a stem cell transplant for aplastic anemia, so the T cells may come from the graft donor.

The CDR3 is CASTLQGTLYEQYF. CDR3 nucleotides: TGTGCCAGCACTCTACAGGGAACCCTATACGAGCAGTACTTC. The V gene is TRBV28, the J gene TRBJ2-7; D is possibly TRBD1 (6 bases). Trimming removed 7 bases at V and 4 bases at J, with 17 bases between. CDR1 and CDR2 (germline): MDHEN, SYDVKM. This CDR3 region has 14 residues.

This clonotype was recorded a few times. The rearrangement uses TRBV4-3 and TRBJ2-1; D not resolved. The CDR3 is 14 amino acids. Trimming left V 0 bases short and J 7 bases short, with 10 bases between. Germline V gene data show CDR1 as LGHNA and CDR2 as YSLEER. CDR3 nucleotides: TGCGCCAGCAGCCAAGATGGGTGGGGAAATGAGCAGTTCTTC. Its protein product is CASSQDGWGNEQFF.

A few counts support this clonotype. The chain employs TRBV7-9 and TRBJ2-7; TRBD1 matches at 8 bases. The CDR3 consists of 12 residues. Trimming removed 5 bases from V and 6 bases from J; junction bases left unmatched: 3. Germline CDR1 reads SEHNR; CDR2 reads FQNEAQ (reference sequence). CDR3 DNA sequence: TGTGCCAGCAGCCGGACAGGGCTCGAGCAGTACTTC. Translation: CASSRTGLEQYF.

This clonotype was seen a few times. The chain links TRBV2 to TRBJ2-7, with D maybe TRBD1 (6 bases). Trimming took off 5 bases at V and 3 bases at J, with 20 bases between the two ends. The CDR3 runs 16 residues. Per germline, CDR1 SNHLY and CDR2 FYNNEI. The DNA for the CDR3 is TGTGCCAGCAGTTCAAACGTCGGGCAGGGGATCTACGAGCAGTACGTC. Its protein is CASSSNVGQGIYEQYV.

The CDR3 nucleotides read TGTGCCAGCAGCAAAGCGGGAGGGTATCTCGAGACCCAGTACTTC. Protein sequence: CASSKAGGYLETQYF. The chain has TRBV4-2 and TRBJ2-5; 10 bases align to TRBD2. This CDR3 is 15 amino acids long. Germline trimming cut 5 bases from V and 5 bases from J; bases unmatched to any gene: 8. Germline V gene sequence: CDR1 LGHNA, CDR2 YNFKEQ.

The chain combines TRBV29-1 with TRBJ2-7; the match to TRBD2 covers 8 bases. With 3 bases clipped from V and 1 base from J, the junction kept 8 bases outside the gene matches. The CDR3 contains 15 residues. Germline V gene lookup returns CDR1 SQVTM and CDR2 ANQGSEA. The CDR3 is CSVEAGTGGSYEQYF. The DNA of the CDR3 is TGCAGCGTTGAGGCGGGGACGGGAGGGTCCTACGAGCAGTACTTC.

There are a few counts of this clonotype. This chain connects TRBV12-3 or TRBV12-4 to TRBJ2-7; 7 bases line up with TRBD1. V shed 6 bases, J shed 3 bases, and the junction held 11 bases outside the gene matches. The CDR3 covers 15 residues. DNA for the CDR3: TGTGCCAGCAGCTTTAAGCAGGGGGTGATCTACGAGCAGTACTTC. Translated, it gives CASSFKQGVIYEQYF.

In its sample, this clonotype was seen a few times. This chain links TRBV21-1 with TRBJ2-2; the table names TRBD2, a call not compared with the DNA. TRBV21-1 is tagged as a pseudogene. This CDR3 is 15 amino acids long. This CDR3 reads CASSLRDFYTGELFF. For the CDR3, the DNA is TGTGCCAGCAGCTTACGGGACTTTTACACCGGGGAGCTGTTTTTT.

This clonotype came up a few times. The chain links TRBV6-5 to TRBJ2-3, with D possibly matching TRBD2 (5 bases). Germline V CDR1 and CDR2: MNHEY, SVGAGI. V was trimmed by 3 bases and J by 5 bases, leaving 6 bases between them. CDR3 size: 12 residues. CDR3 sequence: CASSYTRDTQYF. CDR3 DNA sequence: TGTGCCAGCAGTTATACTAGAGATACGCAGTATTTT.

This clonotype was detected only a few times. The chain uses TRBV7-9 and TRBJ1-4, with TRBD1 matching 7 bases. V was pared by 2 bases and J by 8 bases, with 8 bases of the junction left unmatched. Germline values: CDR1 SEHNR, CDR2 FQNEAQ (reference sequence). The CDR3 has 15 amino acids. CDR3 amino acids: CASSLRGTEDEKLFF. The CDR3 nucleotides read TGTGCCAGCAGCTTAAGGGGGACAGAGGACGAAAAACTGTTTTTT. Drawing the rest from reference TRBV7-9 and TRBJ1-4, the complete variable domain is DTGVSQNPRHKITKRGQNVTFRCDPISEHNRLYWYRQTLGQGPEFLTYFQNEAQLEKSRLLSDRFSAERPKGSFSTLEIQRTEQGDSAMYLCASSLRGTEDEKLFFGSGTQLSVL.

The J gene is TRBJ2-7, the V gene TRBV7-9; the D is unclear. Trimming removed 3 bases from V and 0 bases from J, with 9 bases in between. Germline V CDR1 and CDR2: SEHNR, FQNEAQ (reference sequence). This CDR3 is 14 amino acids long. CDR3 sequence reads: CASSFGTNSYEQYV. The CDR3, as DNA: TGTGCCAGCAGCTTTGGTACGAACTCCTACGAGCAGTACGTC.

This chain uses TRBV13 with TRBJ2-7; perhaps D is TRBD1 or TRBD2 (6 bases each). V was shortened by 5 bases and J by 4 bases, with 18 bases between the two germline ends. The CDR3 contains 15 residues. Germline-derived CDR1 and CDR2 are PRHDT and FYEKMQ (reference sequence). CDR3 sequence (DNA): TGTGCCAGCAGCCTTCAGGGGAGGCCACAGTACGAGCAGTACTTC. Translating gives CASSLQGRPQYEQYF.

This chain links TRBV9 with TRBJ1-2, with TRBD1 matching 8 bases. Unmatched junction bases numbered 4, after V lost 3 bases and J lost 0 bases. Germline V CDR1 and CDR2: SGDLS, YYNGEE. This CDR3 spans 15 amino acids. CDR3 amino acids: CASSGGQGTNYGYTF. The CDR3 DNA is TGTGCCAGCAGCGGAGGACAGGGTACTAACTATGGCTACACCTTC.

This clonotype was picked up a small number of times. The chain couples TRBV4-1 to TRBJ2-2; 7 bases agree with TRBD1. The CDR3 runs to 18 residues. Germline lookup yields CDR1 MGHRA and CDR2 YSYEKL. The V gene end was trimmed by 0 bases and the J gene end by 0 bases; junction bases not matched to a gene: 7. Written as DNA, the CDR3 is TGCGCCAGCAGCCAAGAGCCCCGGGACAGAGCGAACACCGGGGAGCTGTTTTTT. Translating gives CASSQEPRDRANTGELFF.

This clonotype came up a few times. As DNA, the CDR3 is TGTGCCAGTGGCCGTCTGGGCAATCAGCCCCAGCATTTT. As protein: CASGRLGNQPQHF. This chain joins TRBV2 and TRBJ1-5; the D is unclear. V lost 9 bases and J 2 bases, leaving 11 bases between the germline ends. CDR3 length: 13 residues. CDR1 and CDR2 from the germline V gene are SNHLY and FYNNEI.

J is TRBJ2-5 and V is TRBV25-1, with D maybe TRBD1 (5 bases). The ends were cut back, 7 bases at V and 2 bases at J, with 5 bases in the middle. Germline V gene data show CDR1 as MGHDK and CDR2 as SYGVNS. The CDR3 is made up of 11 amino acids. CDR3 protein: CASKGQETQYF. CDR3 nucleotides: TGTGCCAGCAAGGGGCAAGAGACCCAGTACTTC.

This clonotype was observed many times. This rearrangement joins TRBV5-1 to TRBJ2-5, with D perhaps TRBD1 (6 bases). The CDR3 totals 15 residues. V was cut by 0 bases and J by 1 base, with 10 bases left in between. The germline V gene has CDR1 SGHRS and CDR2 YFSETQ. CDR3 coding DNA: TGCGCCAGCAGCTTGGACAGGGAGATCCAAGAGACCCAGTACTTC. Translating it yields CASSLDREIQETQYF.

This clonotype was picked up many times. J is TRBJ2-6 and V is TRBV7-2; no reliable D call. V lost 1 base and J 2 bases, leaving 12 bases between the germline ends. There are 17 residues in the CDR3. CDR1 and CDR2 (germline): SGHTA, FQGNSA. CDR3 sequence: CASSLGFGVTGANVLTF. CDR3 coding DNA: TGTGCCAGCAGCTTAGGCTTTGGGGTGACTGGGGCCAACGTCCTGACTTTC.

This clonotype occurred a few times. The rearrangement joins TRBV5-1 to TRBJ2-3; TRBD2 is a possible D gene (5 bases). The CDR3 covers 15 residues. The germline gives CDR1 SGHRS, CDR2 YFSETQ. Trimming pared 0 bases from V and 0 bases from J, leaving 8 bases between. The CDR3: CASSLEVASTDTQYF. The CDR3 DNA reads TGCGCCAGCAGCTTGGAAGTAGCGAGCACAGATACGCAGTATTTT.

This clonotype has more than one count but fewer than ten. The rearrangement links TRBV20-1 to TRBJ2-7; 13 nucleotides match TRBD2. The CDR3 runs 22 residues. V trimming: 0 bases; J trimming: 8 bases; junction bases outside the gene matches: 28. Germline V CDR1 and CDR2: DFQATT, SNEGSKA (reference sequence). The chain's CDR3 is CSARDRELAGGPMGVGPTKQYV. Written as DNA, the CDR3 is TGCAGTGCTAGAGACCGGGAACTAGCGGGAGGGCCTATGGGGGTTGGACCTACGAAGCAGTACGTC.

This chain's CDR3 is CSAPNRWSEAQHF. The CDR3 DNA follows: TGCAGTGCTCCGAACCGTTGGTCTGAGGCCCAGCATTTT. V usage is TRBV20-1 and J usage is TRBJ1-5; D is uncertain. With 5 bases removed from V and 11 bases from J, the gap between germline ends came to 19 bases. CDR1 is DFQATT, CDR2 SNEGSKA, per germline (reference sequence). This CDR3 is 13 amino acids long.

CDR3 loop: CATSPGGAEQFF. The CDR3 nucleotides are TGTGCCACCAGCCCCGGGGGGGCCGAGCAGTTCTTC. V gene TRBV15 combines with J gene TRBJ2-1, with 8 bases lining up with TRBD2. Germline CDR1 is LNHNV and CDR2 is YYDKDF (reference sequence). This CDR3 region has 12 residues. Germline trimming cut 5 bases from V and 10 bases from J; bases unmatched to any gene: 4.

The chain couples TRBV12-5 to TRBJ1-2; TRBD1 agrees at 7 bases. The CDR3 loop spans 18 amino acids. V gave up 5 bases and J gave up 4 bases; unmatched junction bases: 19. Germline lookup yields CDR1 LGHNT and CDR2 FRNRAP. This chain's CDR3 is CASGTILDRAVSRYGYTF. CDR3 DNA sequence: TGTGCTAGTGGTACTATCCTTGACAGGGCAGTCTCCCGCTATGGCTACACCTTC.

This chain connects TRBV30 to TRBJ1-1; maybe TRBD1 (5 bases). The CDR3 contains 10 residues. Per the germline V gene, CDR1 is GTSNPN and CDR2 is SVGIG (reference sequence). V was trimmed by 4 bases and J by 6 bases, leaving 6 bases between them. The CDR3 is CAWKGPEAFF. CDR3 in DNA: TGTGCCTGGAAGGGACCTGAAGCTTTCTTT.